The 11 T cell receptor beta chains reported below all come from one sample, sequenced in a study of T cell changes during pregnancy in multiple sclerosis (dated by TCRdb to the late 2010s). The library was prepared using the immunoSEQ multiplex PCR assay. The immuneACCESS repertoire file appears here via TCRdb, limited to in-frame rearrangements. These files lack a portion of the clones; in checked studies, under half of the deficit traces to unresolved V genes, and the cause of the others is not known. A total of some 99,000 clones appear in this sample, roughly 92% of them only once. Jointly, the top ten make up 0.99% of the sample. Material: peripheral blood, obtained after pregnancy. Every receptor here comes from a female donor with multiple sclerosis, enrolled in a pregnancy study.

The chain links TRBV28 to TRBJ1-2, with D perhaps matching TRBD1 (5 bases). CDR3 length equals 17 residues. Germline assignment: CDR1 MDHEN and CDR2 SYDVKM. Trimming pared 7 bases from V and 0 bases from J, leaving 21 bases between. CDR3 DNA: TGTGCCAGCACCGACCAGGGAGGCCTGTTAGCTAACTATGGCTACACCTTC. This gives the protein CASTDQGGLLANYGYTF.

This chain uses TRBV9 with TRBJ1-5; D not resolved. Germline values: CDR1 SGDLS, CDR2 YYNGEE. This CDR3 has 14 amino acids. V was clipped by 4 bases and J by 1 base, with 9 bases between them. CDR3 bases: TGTGCCAGCAGCCAGACGGGGAGCAATCAGCCCCAGCATTTT. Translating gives CASSQTGSNQPQHF.

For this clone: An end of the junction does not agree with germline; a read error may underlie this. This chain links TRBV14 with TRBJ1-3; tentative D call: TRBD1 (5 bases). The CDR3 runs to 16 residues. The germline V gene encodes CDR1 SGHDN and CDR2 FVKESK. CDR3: CASSQIPCRVGHIGVF. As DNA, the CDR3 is TGTGCCAGCAGCCAAATTCCATGCAGAGTGGGCCATATAGGGGTTTTT.

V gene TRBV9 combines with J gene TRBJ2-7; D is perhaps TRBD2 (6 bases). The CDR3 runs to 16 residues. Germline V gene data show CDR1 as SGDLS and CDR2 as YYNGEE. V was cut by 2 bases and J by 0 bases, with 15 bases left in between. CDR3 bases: TGTGCCAGCAGCGTGGAGGGCATAGCCCTCTCCTACGAGCAGTACTTC. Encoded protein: CASSVEGIALSYEQYF.

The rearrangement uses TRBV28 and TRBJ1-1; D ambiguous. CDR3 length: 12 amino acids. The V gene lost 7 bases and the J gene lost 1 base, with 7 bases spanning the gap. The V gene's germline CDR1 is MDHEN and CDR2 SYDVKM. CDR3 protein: CASTTENTEAFF. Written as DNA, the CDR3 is TGTGCCAGCACAACAGAGAACACTGAAGCTTTCTTT.

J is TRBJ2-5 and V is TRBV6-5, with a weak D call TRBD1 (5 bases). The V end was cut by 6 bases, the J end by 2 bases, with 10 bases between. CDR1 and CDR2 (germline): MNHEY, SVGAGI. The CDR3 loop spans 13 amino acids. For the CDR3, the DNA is TGTGCCAGCAGGAGGACACCTCAAGAGACCCAGTACTTC. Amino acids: CASRRTPQETQYF.

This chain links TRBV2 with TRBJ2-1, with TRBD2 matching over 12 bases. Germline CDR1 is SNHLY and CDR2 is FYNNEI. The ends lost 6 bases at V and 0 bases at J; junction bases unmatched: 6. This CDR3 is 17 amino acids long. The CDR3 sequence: CASRRTSGVDSYNEQFF. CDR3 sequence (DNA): TGTGCCAGCAGGAGGACTAGCGGGGTCGACTCCTACAATGAGCAGTTCTTC.

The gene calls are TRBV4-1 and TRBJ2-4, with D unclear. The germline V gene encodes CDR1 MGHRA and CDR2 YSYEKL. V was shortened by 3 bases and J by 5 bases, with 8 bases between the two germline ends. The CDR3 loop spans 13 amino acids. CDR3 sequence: CASSHQSQNIQYF. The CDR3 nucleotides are TGCGCCAGCAGCCACCAGTCTCAAAACATTCAGTACTTC.

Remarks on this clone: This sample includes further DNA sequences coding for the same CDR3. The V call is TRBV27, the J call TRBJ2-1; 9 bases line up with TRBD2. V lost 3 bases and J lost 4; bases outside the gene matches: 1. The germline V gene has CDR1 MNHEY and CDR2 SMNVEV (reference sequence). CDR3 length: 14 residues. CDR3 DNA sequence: TGTGCCAGCAGTTTGGCGGGAGGGTACAATGAGCAGTTCTTC. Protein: CASSLAGGYNEQFF.

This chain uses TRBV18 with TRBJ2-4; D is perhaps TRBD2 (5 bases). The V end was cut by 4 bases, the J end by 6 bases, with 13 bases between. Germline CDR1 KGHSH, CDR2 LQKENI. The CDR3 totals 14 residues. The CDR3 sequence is CASSRGSSGNIQYF. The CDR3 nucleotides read TGTGCCAGCTCACGCGGGTCGTCGGGAAACATTCAGTACTTC.

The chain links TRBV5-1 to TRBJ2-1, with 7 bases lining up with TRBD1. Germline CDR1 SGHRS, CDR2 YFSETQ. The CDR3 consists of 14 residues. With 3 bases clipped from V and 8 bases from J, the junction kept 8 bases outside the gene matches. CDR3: CASSSRQGKDEQFF. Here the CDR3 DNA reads TGCGCCAGCAGCTCCCGACAGGGTAAGGATGAGCAGTTCTTC.